This entry features one TCR beta chain sequence. Its antigen is still unknown. This sample was taken from a study of T cells in localized non-small cell lung cancer. Notes on the study in general: Higher blood T cell density went with longer overall survival. Uninvolved adjacent lung showed higher T cell clonality than tumor. As only one tumor region underwent sequencing, heterogeneity remains possible. Adjacent lung tissue had a median roughly 52 of the top 100 clones found in the tumor.

Per germline, CDR1 SGHTA and CDR2 FQGNSA. This CDR3 spans 16 amino acids. After removal of 4 bases from V and 5 bases from J, the junction contained 4 bases not matched to a gene. Sequencing was performed with immunoSEQ multiplex PCR; in TCRdb, only in-frame clones are kept and a portion is missing. The table shows about 29,000 clones, with roughly nine tenths occurring only once. This material consisted of peripheral blood, taken before any cancer treatment. V and J are TRBV7-2 and TRBJ2-2, with 13 bases fitting TRBD2. The source of this sequence is a woman aged 35 to 75 with stage I lung adenocarcinoma. The CDR3 loop is CASSWTSGSMTGELFF. In DNA, the CDR3 is TGTGCCAGCAGCTGGACTAGCGGGAGTATGACCGGGGAGCTGTTTTTT. Full variable domain (rest looked up from reference TRBV7-2 and TRBJ2-2): GAGVSQSPSNKVTEKGKDVELRCDPISGHTALYWYRQSLGQGLEFLIYFQGNSAPDKSGLPSDRFSAERTGGSVSTLTIQRTQQEDSAVYLCASSWTSGSMTGELFFGEGSRLTVL.